The present TCR beta chain was sequenced within a study of blood T cell repertoires in COVID-19. About the study: The United States, Italy and Spain supplied acute and convalescent COVID-19 samples. Sample material is recorded as cDNA or gDNA derived from T cells, B-cell-depleted T cells, or PBMCs.

Germline V gene lookup returns CDR1 SNHLY and CDR2 FYNNEI. Trimming pared 6 bases from V and 0 bases from J, leaving 12 bases between. CDR3 size: 15 residues. Per the original data handling: Reference gene primer amplification gave nucleated cell count estimates. Libraries were prepared by immunoSEQ multiplex PCR; TCRdb keeps only in-frame clonotypes and omits some of them. The V and J calls and clone size are taken from that table; D and trimming were inferred from the DNA. The sample lists about 150,000 clones, about nine tenths occurring once. The sequencing sample was made of peripheral blood. The clonotype was recovered from a woman aged 60 to 75 with active or convalescent COVID-19. The V call is TRBV2, the J call TRBJ1-5; D gene unclear. The CDR3 DNA follows: TGTGCCAGCAGCCTAAAGAGGAGTAGCAATCAGCCCCAGCATTTT. Translation gives CASSLKRSSNQPQHF.